This T cell receptor beta chain was captured by sequencing in a study of T cell repertoires in cytomegalovirus infection. Study-level information: Signatures in public TCR beta sequences pointed to both CMV infection and matching HLA type.

General study points: CMV-specific TCR beta clonotypes restricted by HLA-C were the ones dominating the ex vivo response.

This clonotype has at least ten counts. Its antigen remains unidentified. From the reads, TCRdb called clonotypes with MiXCR, one entry per CDR3 protein. In the table there are roughly 230,000 distinct CDR3 sequences, over 15% of which are singletons. CDR3 length equals 13 residues. The germline CDR1 and CDR2 sequences are MNHEY and SVGEGT. Trimming took 5 bases from V and 6 from J; bases not matched to a gene: 5. The rearrangement links TRBV6-2 or TRBV6-3 to TRBJ2-7; TRBD2 aligns across 9 bases. Sequenced material: CD8+ T cells from PBMCs. The TCR comes from a human donor in good health (CMV status not recorded). Some clones in this sample may be carry-over from other donors' samples. Here the CDR3 DNA reads TGTGCCAGCAGTCAGGGACTAGCCAGCGAGCAGTACTTC. It yields the protein CASSQGLASEQYF.